This T cell receptor beta chain appears in the sequencing data of a study of control samples from healthy donors and cancer patients. In regard to this clone: Relative to the germline gene, one junction end is altered; a read error may explain this.

TCRdb's table, derived via immunoSEQ multiplex PCR, lists solely in-frame clones and lacks some. The data show roughly 80,000 clones, with 70% to 90% seen just once and under 7.5% held by the top ten. This CDR3 has 14 amino acids. CDR1 is MNHEY, CDR2 SVGAGI, per germline. The sequence derives from a woman between 45 and 65 years old in good health. Sequenced sample: blood. The gene calls are TRBV6-5 and TRBJ2-7; 9 nucleotides match TRBD1. CDR3 protein: CASSRDRDEGEQHF. CDR3 coding DNA: TGTGCCAGCAGCCGGGACAGGGATGAAGGGGAGCAGCACTTC.